A single sample is the source of the 23 T cell receptor beta chains below, sequenced in a study of technical replicates of blood from a handful of donors. The data were produced by immunoSEQ multiplex PCR, yet TCRdb's version contains in-frame clones alone and is incomplete. The sample gives 55,000 to 80,000 clones, about 90% of which show up once; 0.42% is in the top ten. Sequencing was done on a sample of T cells isolated from PBMCs. The receptor set was obtained from a human donor in good health.

This chain uses TRBV6-4 with TRBJ2-5; D is perhaps TRBD1 (6 bases). This CDR3 comprises 13 residues. V lost 4 bases and J lost 5, with 11 bases in between. Germline CDR1 MRHNA, CDR2 SNTAGT. CDR3 coding DNA: TGTGCCAGCAGTGTTGTCCAGGGGGAGACCCAGTACTTC. This codes for CASSVVQGETQYF.

The J gene is TRBJ2-7, the V gene TRBV10-3, with D perhaps matching TRBD1 (6 bases). The ends were cut back, 3 bases at V and 1 base at J, with 10 bases in the middle. Germline loops: CDR1 ENHRY, CDR2 SYGVKD. The CDR3 has 14 amino acids. The CDR3 is CAISDAGVSYEQYF. The CDR3 coding sequence is TGTGCCATCAGTGACGCAGGGGTTTCCTACGAGCAGTACTTC.

This chain joins TRBV29-1 and TRBJ2-1; 7 bases line up with TRBD1. V shed 8 bases and J 9 bases; nucleotides not matched to a gene: 10. Per the germline V gene, CDR1 is SQVTM and CDR2 is ANQGSEA. CDR3 length: 12 amino acids. CDR3 sequence (DNA): TGCAGCTCCGAGGGGGCGCGAAGTGAGCAGTTCTTC. Residues: CSSEGARSEQFF.

This chain connects TRBV19 to TRBJ2-7, with 14 bases aligning to TRBD2. CDR3 size: 16 residues. Germline CDR1 LNHDA, CDR2 SQIVND (reference sequence). The V segment lost 5 bases and the J segment 1 base; nucleotides outside the gene matches: 4. This CDR3 is CASSPTSGRDSYEQYF. For the CDR3, the DNA is TGTGCCAGTAGTCCGACTAGCGGGAGGGATTCCTACGAGCAGTACTTC. The variable domain in full, with the rest retrieved from reference TRBV19 and TRBJ2-7, is DGGITQSPKYLFRKEGQNVTLSCEQNLNHDAMYWYRQDPGQGLRLIYYSQIVNDFQKGDIAEGYSVSREKKESFPLTVTSAQKNPTAFYLCASSPTSGRDSYEQYFGPGTRLTVT.

There are many counts of this clone. The chain employs TRBV6-1 and TRBJ2-5; 11 bases map to TRBD2. The trim removed 2 bases at V and 2 bases at J, leaving 1 base unmatched. The length of the CDR3 is 15 residues. The germline V gene has CDR1 MNHNS and CDR2 SASEGT. CDR3 sequence reads: CASSELAGGQETQYF. DNA of the CDR3: TGTGCCAGCAGTGAACTAGCGGGAGGTCAAGAGACCCAGTACTTC.

This clone was found once. This chain joins TRBV2 and TRBJ1-2; no clear D. There are 12 residues in the CDR3. Germline V gene sequence: CDR1 SNHLY, CDR2 FYNNEI. V was trimmed by 8 bases and J by 4 bases, leaving 11 bases between them. The CDR3 is CASLHPGYGYTF. The CDR3 DNA follows: TGTGCCAGCTTGCACCCAGGCTATGGCTACACCTTC.

The chain links TRBV28 to TRBJ2-3; D is unresolved. Germline CDR1 and CDR2: MDHEN and SYDVKM. V lost 6 bases and J 0 bases, leaving 19 bases between the germline ends. CDR3 length: 17 residues. The CDR3 spells CASSAKSPPLSTDTQYF. For the CDR3, the DNA is TGTGCCAGCAGCGCCAAGTCACCTCCACTTAGCACAGATACGCAGTATTTT.

This clone occurred once. The rearrangement uses TRBV5-1 and TRBJ2-1; 7 bases map to TRBD2. The V segment lost 10 bases and the J segment 5 bases; nucleotides outside the gene matches: 12. The CDR3 runs 14 residues. In germline, CDR1 is SGHRS, CDR2 YFSETQ. The CDR3 sequence: CASRAGTINNEQFF. CDR3 nucleotides: TGCGCCTCCAGGGCCGGGACTATCAACAATGAGCAGTTCTTC.

This chain joins TRBV28 and TRBJ2-5, with a possible D match to TRBD2 (6 bases). The germline gives CDR1 MDHEN, CDR2 SYDVKM. This CDR3 is 15 amino acids long. The ends were cut back, 3 bases at V and 3 bases at J, with 14 bases in the middle. CDR3 amino acids: CASSFVGTAKETQYF. Written as DNA, the CDR3 is TGTGCCAGCAGTTTTGTCGGGACTGCCAAAGAGACCCAGTACTTC.

V gene TRBV19 combines with J gene TRBJ2-2; D is uncertain. The ends were cut back, 4 bases at V and 4 bases at J, with 4 bases in the middle. Germline CDR1 is LNHDA and CDR2 is SQIVND (reference sequence). This CDR3 has 12 residues. The CDR3 DNA is TGTGCCAGTAGTACCCGCACCGGGGAGCTGTTTTTT. It encodes CASSTRTGELFF. Full variable domain (rest looked up from reference TRBV19 and TRBJ2-2): DGGITQSPKYLFRKEGQNVTLSCEQNLNHDAMYWYRQDPGQGLRLIYYSQIVNDFQKGDIAEGYSVSREKKESFPLTVTSAQKNPTAFYLCASSTRTGELFFGEGSRLTVL.

This chain connects TRBV7-9 to TRBJ2-1; possibly TRBD2 for D (6 bases). The V gene lost 1 base and the J gene lost 8 bases, with 12 bases spanning the gap. Looked up from germline, CDR1 is SEHNR and CDR2 is FQNEAQ (reference sequence). The CDR3 contains 14 residues. The CDR3 nucleotides read TGTGCCAGCAGCTTAGGGGGAGCGGGTTATGAGCAGTTCTTC. Amino acids: CASSLGGAGYEQFF.

About this clone itself: The sample carries other DNA sequences with the same CDR3. V gene TRBV7-6 combines with J gene TRBJ2-7; D gene uncertain. This CDR3 has 13 amino acids. The V gene's germline CDR1 is SGHVS and CDR2 FNYEAQ. V shed 1 base and J shed 3 bases, with 7 bases lying between them. CDR3 bases: TGTGCCAGCAGCTTAGGGCCGAACTACGAGCAGTACTTC. It is translated as CASSLGPNYEQYF.

The chain joins TRBV6-6 to TRBJ2-7, with TRBD2 identical over 7 bases. J lost 0 bases, V lost 0 bases, and 5 bases had no gene match. The CDR3 runs to 16 residues. Germline lookup yields CDR1 MNHNY and CDR2 SVGAGI (reference sequence). CDR3 sequence: CASSYSKRGFSYEQYF. The DNA of the CDR3 is TGTGCCAGCAGTTACTCGAAGCGGGGCTTCTCCTACGAGCAGTACTTC.

The chain couples TRBV9 to TRBJ1-4; D might be TRBD1 (6 bases). This CDR3 comprises 14 residues. The germline V gene encodes CDR1 SGDLS and CDR2 YYNGEE. V shed 3 bases and J shed 6 bases, with 12 bases lying between them. CDR3 sequence: CASSEGGSYEKLFF. CDR3 bases: TGTGCCAGCAGCGAGGGGGGGTCGTATGAAAAACTGTTTTTT.

The V and J genes are TRBV9 and TRBJ2-3, with 10 bases lining up with TRBD2. Germline lookup yields CDR1 SGDLS and CDR2 YYNGEE. This CDR3 is 16 amino acids long. V was clipped by 2 bases and J by 2 bases; unmatched bases: 5. The CDR3 spells CASSVLAGANTDTQYF. CDR3 sequence (DNA): TGTGCCAGCAGCGTCCTAGCGGGAGCAAACACAGATACGCAGTATTTT.

V is TRBV9 and J is TRBJ2-3; tentatively, D is TRBD1 (6 bases). The germline gives CDR1 SGDLS, CDR2 YYNGEE. The V end lost 0 bases, the J end lost 4 bases, and 12 bases lay between the germline ends. The CDR3 runs 15 residues. In DNA, the CDR3 is TGTGCCAGCAGCGTAGAGGGGGTACTATCAGATACGCAGTATTTT. It translates to CASSVEGVLSDTQYF.

The V and J genes are TRBV4-2 and TRBJ1-1, with D tentatively TRBD1 (6 bases). This CDR3 is built from 15 residues. Germline V gene lookup returns CDR1 LGHNA and CDR2 YNFKEQ. V was trimmed by 0 bases and J by 5 bases, leaving 13 bases between them. Written as DNA, the CDR3 is TGTGCCAGCAGCCAAGAGGGACAAGCGGGAACTGAAGCTTTCTTT. Protein product: CASSQEGQAGTEAFF.

The V and J genes are TRBV29-1 and TRBJ1-1; TRBD1 matches 8 bases. In germline, CDR1 is SQVTM, CDR2 ANQGSEA. J lost 4 bases, V lost 6 bases, and 4 bases had no gene match. This CDR3 is 12 amino acids long. The CDR3 bases are TGCAGCGTAACAGGGGGAGGCACTGAAGCTTTCTTT. Translated, it gives CSVTGGGTEAFF.

This clone was seen only once. This chain connects TRBV7-2 to TRBJ2-1; D is uncertain. The V and J ends lost 1 base and 6 bases respectively, with 10 bases between them. Germline loops: CDR1 SGHTA, CDR2 FQGNSA. The CDR3 runs to 14 residues. The CDR3 coding sequence is TGTGCCAGCAGCTTAGGAGGCGTAATCAATGAGCAGTTCTTC. This translates into CASSLGGVINEQFF.

This clone has just a few counts. The CDR3 reads CASMGQGYEQYF. The CDR3 coding sequence is TGTGCCAGTATGGGACAGGGCTACGAGCAGTACTTC. The J gene is TRBJ2-7, the V gene TRBV19; 9 bases agree with TRBD1. The germline V gene encodes CDR1 LNHDA and CDR2 SQIVND (reference sequence). There are 12 residues in the CDR3. With V trimmed by 7 bases and J by 3 bases, 1 base remained unmatched.

The chain joins TRBV5-6 to TRBJ1-4, with TRBD1 as a possible D gene (6 bases). V was clipped by 2 bases and J by 8 bases, with 16 bases between them. Germline loops: CDR1 SGHDT, CDR2 YYEEEE. CDR3 length equals 15 residues. The CDR3 nucleotides are TGTGCCAGCAGCTTTGGGGGAGGGGGAGAAGAAAAACTGTTTTTT. This codes for CASSFGGGGEEKLFF.

V usage is TRBV11-1 and J usage is TRBJ2-3; TRBD2 agrees at 9 bases. Trimming cost V 5 bases and J 4 bases; bases outside gene matches: 7. The CDR3 spans 15 residues. Germline V gene data show CDR1 as SGHAT and CDR2 as FQDESV (reference sequence). CDR3 nucleotide sequence: TGTGCCAGCAGCCACCCCGGGACTAGCTCAGATACGCAGTATTTT. Its protein is CASSHPGTSSDTQYF. The full variable domain, its missing parts supplied by reference TRBV11-1 and TRBJ2-3, is EAEVAQSPRYKITEKSQAVAFWCDPISGHATLYWYRQILGQGPELLVQFQDESVVDDSQLPKDRFSAERLKGVDSTLKIQPAELGDSAMYLCASSHPGTSSDTQYFGPGTRLTVL.

The rearrangement uses TRBV19 and TRBJ1-4, with TRBD1 matching 7 bases. V lost 6 bases, J lost 9 bases, and 1 base stayed unmatched. Germline CDR1 reads LNHDA; CDR2 reads SQIVND (reference sequence). The CDR3 contains 11 residues. CDR3 sequence: CASRQGKKLFF. As DNA, the CDR3 is TGTGCCAGTAGACAGGGGAAAAAACTGTTTTTT.